This T cell receptor beta chain was sequenced during a study of shared clonotypes between healthy human individuals. Study-wide background: The composition of the donors was a couple of women and three men aged 18 to 49.

Germline loops: CDR1 SGHNT, CDR2 YYREEE (reference sequence). V lost 0 bases, J lost 5 bases, and 12 bases lay in between. CDR3 length: 15 residues. This table comes from immunoSEQ multiplex PCR, and its TCRdb copy is limited to in-frame clones, with some not included. This table holds some 2,400,000 clones, approximately 94% found once. The rearrangement links TRBV5-4 to TRBJ2-1, with D possibly TRBD1 on 6 matching bases. This receptor was taken from a man aged 18 to 29 in good health. The specimen was naive CD4+ T cells sorted from blood. Subset given: CD45RA+ positively selected. The CDR3 loop is CASSLAGALNNEQFF. Written as DNA, the CDR3 is TGTGCCAGCAGCTTGGCAGGGGCCCTAAACAATGAGCAGTTCTTC.